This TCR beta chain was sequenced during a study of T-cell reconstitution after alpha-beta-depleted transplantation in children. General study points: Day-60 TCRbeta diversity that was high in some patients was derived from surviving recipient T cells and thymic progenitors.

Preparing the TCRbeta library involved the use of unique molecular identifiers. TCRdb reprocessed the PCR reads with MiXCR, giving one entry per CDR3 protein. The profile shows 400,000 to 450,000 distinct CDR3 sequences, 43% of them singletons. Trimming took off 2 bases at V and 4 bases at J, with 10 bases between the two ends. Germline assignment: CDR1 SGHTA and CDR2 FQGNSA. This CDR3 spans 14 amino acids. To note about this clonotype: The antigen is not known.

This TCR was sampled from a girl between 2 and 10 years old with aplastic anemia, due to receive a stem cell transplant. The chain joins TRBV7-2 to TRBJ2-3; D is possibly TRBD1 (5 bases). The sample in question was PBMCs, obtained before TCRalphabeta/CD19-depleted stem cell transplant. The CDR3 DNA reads TGTGCCAGCAGCTTAATAACCAGGGCAGATACGCAGTATTTT. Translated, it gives CASSLITRADTQYF.